The clone carrying this T cell receptor (beta chain) was seen ten or more times. RNA transcripts gave rise to amplified TCR beta CDR3 regions. Primed by the HTBI set, a first-round RT-PCR was run on the TCR CDR3. TCRdb reanalysed the multiplex PCR reads using MiXCR and keeps one entry per CDR3 protein. Found here are about 690,000 distinct CDR3 sequences, 15% to 20% of them singletons; the top ten hold about 14%. This entry belongs to a study of T cells in Graves' hyperthyroidism and ophthalmopathy. J lost 3 bases, V lost 3 bases, and 6 bases had no gene match. The length of the CDR3 is 16 residues. Over 18 months, lack of ophthalmopathy progression marked Graves' hyperthyroidism as stable. Clinical symptoms, serum thyroxine, TRAb, thyroid ultrasound and orbital computed tomography informed diagnoses.

This TCR derives from a man aged 50 to 59 with Graves' hyperthyroidism. Material for sequencing was blood. The chain uses TRBV12-3 or TRBV12-4 and TRBJ2-7, with TRBD2 matching 12 bases. This chain's CDR3 is CASSLGLAGGNYEQYF. DNA of the CDR3: TGTGCCAGCAGTTTGGGCCTAGCGGGAGGGAACTACGAGCAGTACTTC.